This paragraph covers one TCR beta chain sequence. Which antigen it targets is not known. This record belongs to a study of T cells expressing NK-cell markers (dated by TCRdb to the early 2020s). Regarding the study in general: In sorted CD3+CD56+NKG2C+, CD3+CD56+NKG2C- and CD3+CD56-NKG2C+ T-cell subsets from eight donors, TCR beta-chain repertoires were profiled. Of the eight sequenced donors, seven were found to be HCMV-seropositive and one was found to be HCMV-seronegative. Randomly selected healthy volunteers, three men and five women, were used as the eight sequenced donors. The libraries were sequenced on Illumina HiSeq 2000/2500, MiSeq or NextSeq, producing 2 x 150 bp reads.

A commercial ELISA kit detecting HCMV-specific IgG in serum was used to determine HCMV serostatus. Ficoll density gradient centrifugation was used to isolate peripheral blood mononuclear cells from blood. The reads were generated on an Illumina HiSeq 2000. TCR beta cDNA libraries were prepared using 5'RACE template switching, which introduced a universal primer site and unique molecular identifiers. Synthesis of cDNA was primed from the TCR beta constant segment and was followed by two consecutive PCR amplification steps. The original methods were these. Reads were demultiplexed and grouped by UMI with MIGEC, and clonotypes were assembled and quantified with MiTCR. Only TCR cDNA sequences supported by at least two reads were kept to exclude erroneous sequences. The tcR package was used for downstream repertoire analysis, and clonotypes were matched between fractions using CDR3 nucleotide sequence together with V segment. VDJmatch was used to annotate antigen specificity against VDJdb, with one amino acid substitution allowed in CDR3. One entry per CDR3 protein sequence results from the TCRdb reprocessing of the reads, with DNA left out. The V and J calls come from TCRdb's annotation, not from the publication. In this sample's table one finds approximately 170,000 distinct CDR3 sequences. 20% to 25% of the sample belongs to the ten largest clones.

Points the paper makes about the study in general: Whether the expanded NKG2C-expressing T cell clones were specific for HCMV antigens was left unclear. In over 5 donors, the dominant CD3+CD56+NKG2C+ clonotypes were among the top 10 CD8+ clonotypes and accounted for about 1.0-7.5% of CD8+ T cells. Those dominant clonotypes were again the most abundant among CD3+CD56-NKG2C+ cells in a handful of donors, at roughly 25-65%.

The CDR3 goes from the cysteine to the phenylalanine over 15 residues. Nucleotide data are not available. As encoded in the germline V gene, CDR1 is MNHNS while CDR2 is SASEGT. This receptor was identified in a man aged 18 to 69 in good health. Material for sequencing was blood T cells: a sorted CD56 or NKG2C T cell subset, CD4+ or CD8+ T cells, or bulk PBMC T cells (not recorded which). The rearranged chain carries TRBV6-1 and TRBJ2-3; TCRdb outputs TRBD1, but without DNA this stays unchecked. The CDR3 sequence is CASSDRGSRTDTQYF.